These 4 T cell receptor beta chains originate from one sample sequenced in a study of T cells expressing NK-cell markers. From its re-call of the 5' RACE reads, TCRdb lists each CDR3 protein once, without DNA. This sample's clone table lists a few hundred thousand distinct CDR3 sequences. Sequenced material: blood T cells: a sorted CD56 or NKG2C T cell subset, CD4+ or CD8+ T cells, or bulk PBMC T cells (not recorded which). These receptors were taken from a man aged 18 to 30 in good health.

J is TRBJ1-5 and V is TRBV24-1; the D call from TCRdb, TRBD1, cannot be confirmed without DNA. Germline CDR1 and CDR2: KGHDR and SFDVKD. This CDR3 has 16 residues. The CDR3 region is CATSDRRQGSLQPQHF.

The gene calls are TRBV7-8 and TRBJ2-1; without DNA, the TCRdb call of TRBD2 cannot be checked. Germline values: CDR1 SGHVS, CDR2 FQNEAQ. The CDR3 is 16 residues long. Here the CDR3 reads CASSLGGLAGVLEQFF.

V usage is TRBV29-1 and J usage is TRBJ1-3; the TCRdb D gene call, TRBD1, has no DNA to confirm it. The germline V gene encodes CDR1 SQVTM and CDR2 ANQGSEA. The CDR3 is 16 amino acids. The CDR3 region is CSVTGQGISTGNTIYF.

The CDR3 loop is CATSRDTGRIANIQYF. The chain employs TRBV15 and TRBJ2-4; TCRdb's D call of TRBD1 is untestable without DNA. The CDR3 is 16 amino acids. Germline V gives CDR1 LNHNV, CDR2 YYDKDF (reference sequence).